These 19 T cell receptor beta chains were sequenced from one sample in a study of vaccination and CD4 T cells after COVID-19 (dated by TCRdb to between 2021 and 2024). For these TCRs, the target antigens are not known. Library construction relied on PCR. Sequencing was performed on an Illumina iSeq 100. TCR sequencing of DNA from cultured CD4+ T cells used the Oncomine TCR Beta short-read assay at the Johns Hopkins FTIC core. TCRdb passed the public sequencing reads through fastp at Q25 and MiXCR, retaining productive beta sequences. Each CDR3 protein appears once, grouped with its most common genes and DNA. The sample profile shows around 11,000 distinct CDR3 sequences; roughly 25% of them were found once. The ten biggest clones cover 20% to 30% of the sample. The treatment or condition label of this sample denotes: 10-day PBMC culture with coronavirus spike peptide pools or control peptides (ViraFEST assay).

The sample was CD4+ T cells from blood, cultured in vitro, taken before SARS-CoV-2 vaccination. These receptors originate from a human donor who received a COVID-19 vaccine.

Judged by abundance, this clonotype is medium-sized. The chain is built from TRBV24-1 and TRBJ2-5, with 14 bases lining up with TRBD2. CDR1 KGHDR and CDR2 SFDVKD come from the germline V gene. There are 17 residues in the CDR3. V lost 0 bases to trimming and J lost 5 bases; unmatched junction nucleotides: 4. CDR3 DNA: TGTGCCACCAGTGATTTGAGGACTAGCGGGGGGTCGGAGACCCAGTACTTC. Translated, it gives CATSDLRTSGGSETQYF.

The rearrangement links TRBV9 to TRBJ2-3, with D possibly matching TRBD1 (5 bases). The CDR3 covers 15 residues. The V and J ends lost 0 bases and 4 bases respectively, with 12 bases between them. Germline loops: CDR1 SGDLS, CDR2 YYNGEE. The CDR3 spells CASSVGGRLADTQYF. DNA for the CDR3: TGTGCCAGCAGCGTAGGGGGCAGGTTGGCAGATACGCAGTATTTT. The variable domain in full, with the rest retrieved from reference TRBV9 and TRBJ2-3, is DSGVTQTPKHLITATGQRVTLRCSPRSGDLSVYWYQQSLDQGLQFLIQYYNGEERAKGNILERFSAQQFPDLHSELNLSSLELGDSALYFCASSVGGRLADTQYFGPGTRLTVL.

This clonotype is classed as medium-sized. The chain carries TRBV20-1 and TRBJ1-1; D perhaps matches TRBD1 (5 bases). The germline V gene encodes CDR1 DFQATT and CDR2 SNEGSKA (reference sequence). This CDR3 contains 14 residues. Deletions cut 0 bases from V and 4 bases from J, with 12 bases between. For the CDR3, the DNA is TGCAGTGCTAGAGATCGAGGGGTTAGCACTGAAGCTTTCTTT. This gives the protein CSARDRGVSTEAFF.

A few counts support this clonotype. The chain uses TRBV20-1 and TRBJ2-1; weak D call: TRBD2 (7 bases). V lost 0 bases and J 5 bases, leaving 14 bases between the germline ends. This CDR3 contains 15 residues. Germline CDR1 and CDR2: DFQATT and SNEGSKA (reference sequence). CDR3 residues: CSARDFAGANNEQFF. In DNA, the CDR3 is TGCAGTGCTAGAGATTTTGCGGGGGCCAACAATGAGCAGTTCTTC.

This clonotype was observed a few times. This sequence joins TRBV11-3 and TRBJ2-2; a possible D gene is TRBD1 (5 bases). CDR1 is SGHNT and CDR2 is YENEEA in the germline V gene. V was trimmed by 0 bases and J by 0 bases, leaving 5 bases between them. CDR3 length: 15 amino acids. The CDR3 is CASSLEGANTGELFF. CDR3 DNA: TGTGCCAGCAGCTTAGAAGGGGCGAACACCGGGGAGCTGTTTTTT.

In nucleotides, the CDR3 is TGCACCAGCAGCCAAGATCCGCGACTAGCGGGCACAGATACGCAGTATTTT. Its translation is CTSSQDPRLAGTDTQYF. The V call is TRBV1, the J call TRBJ2-3; the D call in the table, TRBD2, was not verified against the DNA. TRBV1 is reported as a pseudogene. The CDR3 is 17 amino acids.

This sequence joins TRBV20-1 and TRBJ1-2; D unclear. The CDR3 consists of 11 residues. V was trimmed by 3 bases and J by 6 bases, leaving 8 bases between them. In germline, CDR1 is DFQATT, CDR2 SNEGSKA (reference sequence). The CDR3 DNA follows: TGCAGTGCTAGTAGCGGGAATGGCTACACCTTC. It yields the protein CSASSGNGYTF.

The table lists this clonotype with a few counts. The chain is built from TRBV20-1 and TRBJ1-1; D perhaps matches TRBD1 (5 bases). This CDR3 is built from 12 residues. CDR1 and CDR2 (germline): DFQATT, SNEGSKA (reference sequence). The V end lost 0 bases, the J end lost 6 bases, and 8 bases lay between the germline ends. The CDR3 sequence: CSAREGPAEAFF. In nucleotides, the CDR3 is TGCAGTGCTAGAGAGGGGCCTGCTGAAGCTTTCTTT.

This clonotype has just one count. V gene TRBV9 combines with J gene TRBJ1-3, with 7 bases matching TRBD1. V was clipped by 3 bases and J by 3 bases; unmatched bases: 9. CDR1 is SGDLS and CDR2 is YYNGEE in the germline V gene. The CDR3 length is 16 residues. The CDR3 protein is CASSATGTEGGNTIYF. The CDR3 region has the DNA TGTGCCAGCAGCGCCACAGGGACAGAAGGTGGAAACACCATATATTTT.

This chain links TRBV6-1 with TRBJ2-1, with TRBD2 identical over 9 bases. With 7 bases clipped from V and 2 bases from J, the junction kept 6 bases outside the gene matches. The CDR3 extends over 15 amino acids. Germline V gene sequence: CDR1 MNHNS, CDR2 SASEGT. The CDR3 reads CASKPRGGAYNEQFF. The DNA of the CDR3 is TGTGCCAGCAAACCCCGCGGGGGGGCCTACAATGAGCAGTTCTTC.

CDR3 bases: TGTGCCAGCAGTGAAGCTGGACTAGCGGGGGGCAATGAGCAGTTCTTC. This encodes CASSEAGLAGGNEQFF. The chain recombines TRBV2 with TRBJ2-1; 14 bases align to TRBD2. CDR1 and CDR2 from the germline V gene are SNHLY and FYNNEI. This CDR3 has 16 residues. Losses at the gene ends were 0 bases for V and 6 bases for J; bases not matched to a gene: 1. The full variable domain, completed using reference TRBV2 and TRBJ2-1, is EPEVTQTPSHQVTQMGQEVILRCVPISNHLYFYWYRQILGQKVEFLVSFYNNEISEKSEIFDDQFSVERPDGSNFTLKIRSTKLEDSAMYFCASSEAGLAGGNEQFFGPGTRLTVL.

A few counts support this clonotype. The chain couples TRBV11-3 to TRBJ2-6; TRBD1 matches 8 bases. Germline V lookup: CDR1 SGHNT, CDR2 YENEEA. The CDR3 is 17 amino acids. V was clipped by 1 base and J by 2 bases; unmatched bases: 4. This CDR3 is CASSLVRGLAGANVLTF. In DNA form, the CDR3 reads TGTGCCAGCAGCTTAGTCAGGGGGCTGGCTGGGGCCAACGTCCTGACTTTC.

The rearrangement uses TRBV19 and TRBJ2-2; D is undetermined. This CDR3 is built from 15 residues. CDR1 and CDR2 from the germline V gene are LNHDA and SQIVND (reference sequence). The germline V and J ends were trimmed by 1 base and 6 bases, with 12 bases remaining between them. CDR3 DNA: TGTGCCAGTAGTATAGGGTCCCCACCGGCCGGGGAGCTGTTTTTT. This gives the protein CASSIGSPPAGELFF.

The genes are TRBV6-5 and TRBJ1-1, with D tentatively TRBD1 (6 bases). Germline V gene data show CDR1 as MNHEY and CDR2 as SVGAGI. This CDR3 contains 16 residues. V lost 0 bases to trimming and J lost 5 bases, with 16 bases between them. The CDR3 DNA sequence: TGTGCCAGCAGTTACTCGATGGTGGGGGGCATTACTGAAGCTTTCTTT. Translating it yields CASSYSMVGGITEAFF.

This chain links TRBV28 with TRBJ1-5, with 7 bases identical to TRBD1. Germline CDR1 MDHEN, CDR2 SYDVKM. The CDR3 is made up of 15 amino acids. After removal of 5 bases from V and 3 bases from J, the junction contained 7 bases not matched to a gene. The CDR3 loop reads CASSAQTGLNQPQHF. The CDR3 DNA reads TGTGCCAGCAGTGCGCAGACAGGGCTCAATCAGCCCCAGCATTTT.

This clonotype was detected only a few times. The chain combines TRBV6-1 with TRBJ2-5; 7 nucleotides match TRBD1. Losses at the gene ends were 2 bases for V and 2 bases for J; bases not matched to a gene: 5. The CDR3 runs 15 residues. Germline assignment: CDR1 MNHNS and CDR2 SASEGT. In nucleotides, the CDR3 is TGTGCCAGCAGTGAAACAGGGGTGGGACAAGAGACCCAGTACTTC. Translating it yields CASSETGVGQETQYF.

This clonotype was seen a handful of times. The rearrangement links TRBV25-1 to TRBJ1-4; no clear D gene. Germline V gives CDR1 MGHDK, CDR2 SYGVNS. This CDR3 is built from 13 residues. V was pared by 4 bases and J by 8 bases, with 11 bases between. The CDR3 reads CASSGGPGEKLFF. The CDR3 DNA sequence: TGTGCCAGCAGTGGTGGACCGGGCGAAAAACTGTTTTTT.

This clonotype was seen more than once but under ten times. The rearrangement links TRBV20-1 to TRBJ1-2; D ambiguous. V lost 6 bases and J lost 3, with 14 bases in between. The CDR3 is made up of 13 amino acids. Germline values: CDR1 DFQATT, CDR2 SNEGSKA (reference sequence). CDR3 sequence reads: CSAEMKRDYGYTF. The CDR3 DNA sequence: TGCAGTGCCGAGATGAAACGGGACTATGGCTACACCTTC.

CDR3 region: CASSLRQGNRNTEAFF. CDR3 bases: TGTGCCAGCAGTCTTCGACAGGGGAATCGTAACACTGAAGCTTTCTTT. The chain uses TRBV2 and TRBJ1-1, with 8 bases lining up with TRBD1. Losses at the gene ends were 5 bases for V and 2 bases for J; bases not matched to a gene: 10. The CDR3 sequence is 16 residues long. Germline CDR1 is SNHLY and CDR2 is FYNNEI.